The clone carrying this T cell receptor beta chain has only a few counts. This CDR3 is built from 16 residues. V was cut by 4 bases and J by 8 bases, with 20 bases left in between. Germline assignment: CDR1 KGHSH and CDR2 LQKENI. The table came from immunoSEQ multiplex PCR; TCRdb's copy has only in-frame clones and leaves some out. The sample consists of hundreds of thousands of clones, around 87% of them appearing once. This entry is derived from a study of shared T cell receptors in the human thymus. This same sample was also part of a study on human thymus T cells. From that report: Donation came from healthy Finnish infants having corrective surgery for congenital heart defects. Resections from corrective heart surgery supplied the thymus tissue. Unrelated individuals reportedly shared highly overlapping thymic TCR repertoires.

The receptor was isolated from a boy in the first two years of life with a congenital heart defect. Source material: thymocytes. The gene calls are TRBV18 and TRBJ2-2; D possibly corresponds to TRBD1 (5 bases). In DNA, the CDR3 is TGTGCCAGCTCACGACATCATCAGGGAATCAGGGGGGAGCTGTTTTTT. Its translation is CASSRHHQGIRGELFF. Filled out from reference TRBV18 and TRBJ2-2, the complete variable domain reads NAGVMQNPRHLVRRRGQEARLRCSPMKGHSHVYWYRQLPEEGLKFMVYLQKENIIDESGMPKERFSAEFPKEGPSILRIQQVVRGDSAAYFCASSRHHQGIRGELFFGEGSRLTVL.